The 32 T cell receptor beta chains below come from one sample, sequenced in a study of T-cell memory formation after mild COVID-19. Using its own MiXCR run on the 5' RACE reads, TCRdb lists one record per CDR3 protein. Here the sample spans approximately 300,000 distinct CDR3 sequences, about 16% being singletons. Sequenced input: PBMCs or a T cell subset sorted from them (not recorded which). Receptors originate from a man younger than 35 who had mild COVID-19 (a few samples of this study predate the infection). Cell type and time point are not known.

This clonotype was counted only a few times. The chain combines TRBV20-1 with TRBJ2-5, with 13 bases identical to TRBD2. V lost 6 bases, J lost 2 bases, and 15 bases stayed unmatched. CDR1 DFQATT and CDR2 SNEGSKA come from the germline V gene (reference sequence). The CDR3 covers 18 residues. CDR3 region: CSALSGTSGIPIQETQYF. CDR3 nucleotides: TGCAGTGCCTTATCCGGGACTAGCGGGATTCCCATACAAGAGACCCAGTACTTC.

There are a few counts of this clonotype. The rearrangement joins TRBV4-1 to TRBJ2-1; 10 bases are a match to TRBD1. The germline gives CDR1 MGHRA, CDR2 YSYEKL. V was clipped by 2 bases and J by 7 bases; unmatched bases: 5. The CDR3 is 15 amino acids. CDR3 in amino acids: CASSQKGQGTNEQFF. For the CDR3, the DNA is TGCGCCAGCAGCCAAAAGGGACAGGGGACGAATGAGCAGTTCTTC.

The CDR3 region is CASTSTGLSEAFF. CDR3 bases: TGTGCCAGCACCTCGACAGGGCTGTCTGAAGCTTTCTTT. V usage is TRBV7-9 and J usage is TRBJ1-1, with 7 bases identical to TRBD1. CDR3 length: 13 amino acids. Trimming removed 7 bases from V and 6 bases from J; junction bases left unmatched: 8. Germline V gives CDR1 SEHNR, CDR2 FQNEAQ (reference sequence).

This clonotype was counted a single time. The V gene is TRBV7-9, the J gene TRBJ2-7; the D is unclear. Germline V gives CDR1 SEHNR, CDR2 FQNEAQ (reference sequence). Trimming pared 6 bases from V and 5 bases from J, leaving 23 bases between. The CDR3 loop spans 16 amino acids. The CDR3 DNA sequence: TGTGCCAGCAGTCGCAATCTCAGGTGGAGAAAGGACGAGCAGTACTTC. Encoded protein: CASSRNLRWRKDEQYF.

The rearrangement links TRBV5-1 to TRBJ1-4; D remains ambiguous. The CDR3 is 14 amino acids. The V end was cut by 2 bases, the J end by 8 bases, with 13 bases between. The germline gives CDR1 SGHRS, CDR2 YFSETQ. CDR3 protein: CASSLESTGEKLFF. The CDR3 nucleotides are TGCGCCAGCAGCTTAGAATCGACGGGGGAAAAACTGTTTTTT.

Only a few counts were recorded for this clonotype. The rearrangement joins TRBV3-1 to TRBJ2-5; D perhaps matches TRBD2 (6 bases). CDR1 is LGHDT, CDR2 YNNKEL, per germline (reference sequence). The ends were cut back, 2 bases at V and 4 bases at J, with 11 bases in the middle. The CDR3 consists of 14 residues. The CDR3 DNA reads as TGTGCCAGCAGCCAATCAGACGGGGGAGAGACCCAGTACTTC. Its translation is CASSQSDGGETQYF.

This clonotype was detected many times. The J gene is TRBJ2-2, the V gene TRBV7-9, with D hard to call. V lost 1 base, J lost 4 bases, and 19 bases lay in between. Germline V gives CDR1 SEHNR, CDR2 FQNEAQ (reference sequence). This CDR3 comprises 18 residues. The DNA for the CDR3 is TGTGCCAGCAGCTTAGAAGAGTACGTCCCAGAGAGCACCGGGGAGCTGTTTTTT. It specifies CASSLEEYVPESTGELFF.

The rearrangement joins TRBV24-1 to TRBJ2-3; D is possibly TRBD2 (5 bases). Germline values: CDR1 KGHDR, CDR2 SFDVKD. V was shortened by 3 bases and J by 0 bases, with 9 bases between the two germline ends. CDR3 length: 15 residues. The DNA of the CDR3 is TGTGCCACCAGTGATCCGGGGTTTAGCACAGATACGCAGTATTTT. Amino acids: CATSDPGFSTDTQYF.

CDR3 sequence reads: CASSYRAGSPLHF. The CDR3 DNA reads TGTGCCAGCAGTTACAGGGCCGGATCACCCCTCCACTTT. The genes are TRBV6-5 and TRBJ1-6; D is unresolved. The CDR3 contains 13 residues. The germline V and J ends were trimmed by 2 bases and 10 bases, with 9 bases remaining between them. CDR1 MNHEY and CDR2 SVGAGI come from the germline V gene.

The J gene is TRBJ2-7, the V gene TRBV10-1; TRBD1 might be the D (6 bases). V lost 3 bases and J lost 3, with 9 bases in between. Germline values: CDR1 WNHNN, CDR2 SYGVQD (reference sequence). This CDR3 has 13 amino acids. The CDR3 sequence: CASSDPDSYEQYF. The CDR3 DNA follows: TGCGCCAGCAGTGATCCGGACAGCTACGAGCAGTACTTC.

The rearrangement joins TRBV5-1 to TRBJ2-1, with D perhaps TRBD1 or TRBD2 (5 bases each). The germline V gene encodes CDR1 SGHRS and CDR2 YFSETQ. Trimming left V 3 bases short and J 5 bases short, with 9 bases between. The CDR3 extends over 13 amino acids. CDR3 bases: TGCGCCAGCAGCTGGGGACCAAACAATGAGCAGTTCTTC. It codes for CASSWGPNNEQFF.

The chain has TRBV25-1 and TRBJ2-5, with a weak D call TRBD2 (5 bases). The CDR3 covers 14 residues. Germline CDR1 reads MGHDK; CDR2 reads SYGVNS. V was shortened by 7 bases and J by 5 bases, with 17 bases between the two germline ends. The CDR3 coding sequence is TGTGCCAGCACTCTCTCGGGATTCGAGGAGACCCAGTACTTC. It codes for CASTLSGFEETQYF.

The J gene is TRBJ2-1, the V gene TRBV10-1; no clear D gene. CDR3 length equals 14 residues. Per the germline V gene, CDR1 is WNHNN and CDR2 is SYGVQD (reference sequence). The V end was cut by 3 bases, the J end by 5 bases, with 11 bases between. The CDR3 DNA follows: TGCGCCAGCAGTGACACAGCCGGCAACAATGAGCAGTTCTTC. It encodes CASSDTAGNNEQFF.

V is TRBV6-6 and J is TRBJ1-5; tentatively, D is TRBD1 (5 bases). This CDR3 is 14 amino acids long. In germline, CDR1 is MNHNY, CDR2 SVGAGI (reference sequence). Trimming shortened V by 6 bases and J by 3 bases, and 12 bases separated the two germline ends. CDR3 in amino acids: CASSPDSYNQPQHF. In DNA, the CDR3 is TGTGCCAGCAGCCCTGACAGTTACAATCAGCCCCAGCATTTT.

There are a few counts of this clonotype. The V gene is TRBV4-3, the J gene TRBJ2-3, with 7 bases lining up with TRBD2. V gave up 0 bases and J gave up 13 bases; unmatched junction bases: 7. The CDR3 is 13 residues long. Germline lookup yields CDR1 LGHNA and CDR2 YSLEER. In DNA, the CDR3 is TGCGCCAGCAGCCAAGATCTGACTAGCAGCAAGTATTTT. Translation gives CASSQDLTSSKYF.

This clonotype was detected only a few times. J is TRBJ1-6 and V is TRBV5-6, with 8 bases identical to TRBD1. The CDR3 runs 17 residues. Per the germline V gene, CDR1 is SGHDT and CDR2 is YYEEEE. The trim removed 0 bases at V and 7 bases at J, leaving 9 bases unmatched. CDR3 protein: CASSLARGRIGNSPLHF. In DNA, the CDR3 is TGTGCCAGCAGCTTGGCCAGGGGGCGGATAGGGAATTCACCCCTCCACTTT.

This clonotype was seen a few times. The CDR3 sequence is CSASEAGILYGYTF. The CDR3, as DNA: TGCAGTGCTAGTGAAGCAGGGATCCTCTATGGCTACACCTTC. The chain links TRBV20-1 to TRBJ1-2, with D perhaps matching TRBD1 (5 bases). With 3 bases removed from V and 4 bases from J, the gap between germline ends came to 15 bases. Germline lookup yields CDR1 DFQATT and CDR2 SNEGSKA (reference sequence). The CDR3 consists of 14 residues.

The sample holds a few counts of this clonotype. The CDR3 is CASSYRTGGFNEQFF. CDR3 in DNA: TGTGCCAGCAGTTATAGGACAGGGGGCTTTAATGAGCAGTTCTTC. This chain joins TRBV12-3 or TRBV12-4 and TRBJ2-1, with 11 bases matching TRBD1. The V and J ends lost 4 bases and 7 bases, in that order; junction bases with no gene match: 6. This CDR3 is built from 15 residues.

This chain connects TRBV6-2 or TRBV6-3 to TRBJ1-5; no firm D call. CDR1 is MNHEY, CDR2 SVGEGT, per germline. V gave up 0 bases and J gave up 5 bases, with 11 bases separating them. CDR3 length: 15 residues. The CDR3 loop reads CASSYSIGSYQPQHF. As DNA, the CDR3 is TGTGCCAGCAGTTACTCGATCGGCAGCTATCAGCCCCAGCATTTT.

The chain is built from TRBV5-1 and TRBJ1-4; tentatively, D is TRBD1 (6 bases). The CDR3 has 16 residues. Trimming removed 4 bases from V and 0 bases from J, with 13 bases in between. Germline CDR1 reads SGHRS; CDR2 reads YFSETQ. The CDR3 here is CASSPDRIATNEKLFF. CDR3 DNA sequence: TGCGCCAGCAGCCCTGACAGGATCGCAACTAATGAAAAACTGTTTTTT.

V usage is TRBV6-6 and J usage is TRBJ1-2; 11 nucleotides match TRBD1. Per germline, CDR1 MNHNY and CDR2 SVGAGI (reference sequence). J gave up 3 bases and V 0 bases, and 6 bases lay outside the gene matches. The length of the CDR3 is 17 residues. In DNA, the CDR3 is TGTGCCAGCAGTTACTCGGGACAGGGGGGCTTTGACTATGGCTACACCTTC. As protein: CASSYSGQGGFDYGYTF.

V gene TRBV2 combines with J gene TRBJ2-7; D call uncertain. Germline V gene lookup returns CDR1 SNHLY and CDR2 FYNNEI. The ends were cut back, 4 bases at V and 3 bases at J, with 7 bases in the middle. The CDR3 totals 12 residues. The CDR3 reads CASSVVNYEQYF. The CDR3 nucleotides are TGTGCCAGCAGTGTAGTAAACTACGAGCAGTACTTC.

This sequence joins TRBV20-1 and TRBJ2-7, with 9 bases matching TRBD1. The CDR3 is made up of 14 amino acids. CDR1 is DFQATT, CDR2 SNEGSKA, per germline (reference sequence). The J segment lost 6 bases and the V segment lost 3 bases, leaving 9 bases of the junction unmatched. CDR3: CSARGQGNGAEQYF. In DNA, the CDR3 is TGCAGTGCTAGGGGACAGGGTAATGGCGCCGAGCAGTACTTC.

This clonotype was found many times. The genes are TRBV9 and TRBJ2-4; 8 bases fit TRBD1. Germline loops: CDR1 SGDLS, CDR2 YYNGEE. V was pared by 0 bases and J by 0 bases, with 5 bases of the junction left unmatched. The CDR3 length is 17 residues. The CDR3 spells CASSVGSGGLAKNIQYF. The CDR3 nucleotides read TGTGCCAGCAGCGTAGGGTCAGGGGGCCTAGCCAAAAACATTCAGTACTTC.

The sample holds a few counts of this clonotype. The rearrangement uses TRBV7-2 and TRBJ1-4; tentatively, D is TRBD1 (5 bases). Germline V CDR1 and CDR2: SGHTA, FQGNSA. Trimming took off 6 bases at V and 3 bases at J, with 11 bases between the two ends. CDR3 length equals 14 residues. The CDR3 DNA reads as TGTGCCAGCAGGGGACTTTCGCCTAATGAAAAACTGTTTTTT. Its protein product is CASRGLSPNEKLFF.

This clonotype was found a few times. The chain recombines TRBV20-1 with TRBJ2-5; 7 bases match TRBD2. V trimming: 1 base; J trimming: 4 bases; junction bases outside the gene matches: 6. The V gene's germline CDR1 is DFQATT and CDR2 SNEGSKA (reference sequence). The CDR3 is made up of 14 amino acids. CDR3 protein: CSARATGGGETQYF. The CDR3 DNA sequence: TGCAGTGCTAGAGCAACGGGGGGAGGAGAGACCCAGTACTTC.

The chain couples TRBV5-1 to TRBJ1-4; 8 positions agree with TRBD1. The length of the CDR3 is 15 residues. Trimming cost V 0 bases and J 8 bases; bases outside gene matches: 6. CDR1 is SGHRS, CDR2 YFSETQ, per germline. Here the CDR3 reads CASSLGQGAEEKLFF. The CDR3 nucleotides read TGCGCCAGCAGCTTGGGGCAGGGGGCGGAAGAAAAACTGTTTTTT.

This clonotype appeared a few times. CDR3 residues: CASSQTGPTNTGELFF. The CDR3 DNA follows: TGTGCCAGCAGTCAGACGGGCCCGACGAACACCGGGGAGCTGTTTTTT. The genes are TRBV7-3 and TRBJ2-2; D remains unclear. This CDR3 has 16 residues. Germline assignment: CDR1 SGHTA and CDR2 FQGTGA. The V and J ends lost 6 bases and 0 bases respectively, with 14 bases between them.

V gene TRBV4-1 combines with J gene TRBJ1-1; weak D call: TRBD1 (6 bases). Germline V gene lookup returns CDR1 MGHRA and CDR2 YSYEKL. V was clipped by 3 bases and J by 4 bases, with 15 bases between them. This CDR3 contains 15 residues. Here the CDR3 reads CASSHIEGGGTEAFF. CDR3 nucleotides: TGCGCCAGCAGCCACATAGAGGGGGGCGGCACTGAAGCTTTCTTT.

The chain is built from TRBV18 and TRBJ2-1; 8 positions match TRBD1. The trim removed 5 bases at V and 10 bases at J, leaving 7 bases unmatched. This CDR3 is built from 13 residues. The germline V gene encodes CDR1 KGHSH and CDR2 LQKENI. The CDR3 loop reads CASSSGQVNEQFF. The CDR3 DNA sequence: TGTGCCAGCTCATCGGGACAGGTTAACGAGCAGTTCTTC.

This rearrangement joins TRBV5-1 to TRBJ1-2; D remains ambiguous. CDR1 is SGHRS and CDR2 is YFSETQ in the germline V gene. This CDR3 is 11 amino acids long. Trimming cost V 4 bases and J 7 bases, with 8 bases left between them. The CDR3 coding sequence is TGCGCCAGCAGCCCGGACGTTGGCTACACCTTC. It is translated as CASSPDVGYTF. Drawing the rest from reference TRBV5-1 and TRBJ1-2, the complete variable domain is KAGVTQTPRYLIKTRGQQVTLSCSPISGHRSVSWYQQTPGQGLQFLFEYFSETQRNKGNFPGRFSGRQFSNSRSEMNVSTLELGDSALYLCASSPDVGYTFGSGTRLTVV.

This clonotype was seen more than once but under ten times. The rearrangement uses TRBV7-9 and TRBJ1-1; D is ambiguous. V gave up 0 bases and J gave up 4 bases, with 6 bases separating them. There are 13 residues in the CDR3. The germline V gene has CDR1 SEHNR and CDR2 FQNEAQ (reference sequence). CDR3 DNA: TGTGCCAGCAGCTTAGCGGTTTTCACTGAAGCTTTCTTT. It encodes CASSLAVFTEAFF.